The 21 T cell receptor beta chains reported below all come from one sample, sequenced in a study of cytomegalovirus exposure and HLA in healthy donors. PCR involved 60 Vbeta and 13 Jbeta primers. Method: immunoSEQ multiplex PCR; TCRdb's copy keeps in-frame clones and lacks some. The sample data list about 58,000 clones. The specimen sequenced was PBMCs. Receptors were obtained from a male donor in good health and CMV-seronegative.

Comments on this clone: A read error may produce the germline difference seen at one junction end. This chain links TRBV7-9 with TRBJ2-5; 7 nucleotides agree with TRBD1. CDR3 length equals 14 residues. Germline values: CDR1 SEHNR, CDR2 FQNEAQ (reference sequence). CDR3: CASSPQTGQENQYF. CDR3 nucleotide sequence: TGTGCCAGCAGCCCCCAGACAGGGCAAGAGAACCAGTACTTC. The full variable domain, completed using reference TRBV7-9 and TRBJ2-5, is DTGVSQNPRHKITKRGQNVTFRCDPISEHNRLYWYRQTLGQGPEFLTYFQNEAQLEKSRLLSDRFSAERPKGSFSTLEIQRTEQGDSAMYLCASSPQTGQENQYFGPGTRLLVL.

CDR3 nucleotides: TGTGCCAGCCCCCCCAGCGGGACTGAAGCTTTCTTT. Its translation: CASPPSGTEAFF. The chain couples TRBV7-3 to TRBJ1-1; D ambiguous. CDR1 and CDR2 (germline): SGHTA, FQGTGA. Trimming shortened V by 8 bases and J by 5 bases, and 12 bases separated the two germline ends. This CDR3 spans 12 amino acids.

This chain connects TRBV6-5 to TRBJ2-7; perhaps TRBD2 as D (6 bases). Germline loops: CDR1 MNHEY, CDR2 SVGAGI. V lost 3 bases to trimming and J lost 2 bases, with 11 bases between them. This CDR3 is built from 14 residues. The chain's CDR3 is CASSYMRDAYEQYF. The DNA for the CDR3 is TGTGCCAGCAGTTATATGCGGGACGCCTACGAGCAGTACTTC.

The V and J genes are TRBV7-9 and TRBJ2-4; D might be TRBD1 (5 bases). The CDR3 extends over 17 amino acids. Trimming cost V 1 base and J 0 bases, with 13 bases left between them. The germline gives CDR1 SEHNR, CDR2 FQNEAQ (reference sequence). DNA of the CDR3: TGTGCCAGCAGCTTAGGTCAGGGTGGGCTAGCCAAAAACATTCAGTACTTC. It translates to CASSLGQGGLAKNIQYF. Filled out from reference TRBV7-9 and TRBJ2-4, the complete variable domain reads DTGVSQNPRHKITKRGQNVTFRCDPISEHNRLYWYRQTLGQGPEFLTYFQNEAQLEKSRLLSDRFSAERPKGSFSTLEIQRTEQGDSAMYLCASSLGQGGLAKNIQYFGAGTRLSVL.

The chain has TRBV5-4 and TRBJ1-2; the match to TRBD1 covers 8 bases. Germline V gene sequence: CDR1 SGHNT, CDR2 YYREEE (reference sequence). Germline trimming cut 2 bases from V and 7 bases from J; bases unmatched to any gene: 1. The CDR3 has 12 residues. CDR3 protein: CASSFGTGGYTF. The CDR3 region has the DNA TGTGCCAGCAGCTTCGGGACAGGTGGCTACACCTTC.

V gene TRBV2 combines with J gene TRBJ1-5, with 9 bases that match TRBD1. The CDR3 is made up of 15 amino acids. Looked up from germline, CDR1 is SNHLY and CDR2 is FYNNEI. J lost 1 base, V lost 6 bases, and 4 bases had no gene match. As DNA, the CDR3 is TGTGCCAGCAGCAACAGGGGGCTAAGCAATCAGCCCCAGCATTTT. Its translation: CASSNRGLSNQPQHF.

V usage is TRBV4-1 and J usage is TRBJ2-7, with D tentatively TRBD2 (5 bases). V lost 3 bases, J lost 2 bases, and 17 bases lay in between. Germline loops: CDR1 MGHRA, CDR2 YSYEKL. The CDR3 extends over 16 amino acids. CDR3 protein: CASSHPEESSAYEQYF. The CDR3 region has the DNA TGCGCCAGCAGCCACCCGGAGGAAAGTAGCGCCTACGAGCAGTACTTC.

CDR3 DNA sequence: TGTGCCAGCAGCCATGGGAGGGACTCCTACGAGCAGTACTTC. Its protein is CASSHGRDSYEQYF. The chain recombines TRBV28 with TRBJ2-7, with 7 bases fitting TRBD2. CDR1 and CDR2 (germline): MDHEN, SYDVKM. V dropped 6 bases and J dropped 0; count of bases not matched to a gene: 5. This CDR3 spans 14 amino acids. Supplemented by reference TRBV28 and TRBJ2-7, the full variable domain reads DVKVTQSSRYLVKRTGEKVFLECVQDMDHENMFWYRQDPGLGLRLIYFSYDVKMKEKGDIPEGYSVSREKKERFSLILESASTNQTSMYLCASSHGRDSYEQYFGPGTRLTVT.

The V and J genes are TRBV5-8 and TRBJ2-2; D unclear. Germline CDR1 is SGHTS and CDR2 is YDEGEE. V was pared by 0 bases and J by 6 bases, with 6 bases between. The CDR3 length is 13 residues. The CDR3 reads CASSLVGAGELFF. DNA for the CDR3: TGTGCCAGCAGCTTGGTTGGAGCCGGGGAGCTGTTTTTT. Full variable domain (remainder filled in from reference TRBV5-8 and TRBJ2-2): EAGVTQSPTHLIKTRGQQATLRCSPISGHTSVYWYQQALGLGLQFLLWYDEGEERNRGNFPPRFSGRQFPNYSSELNVNALELEDSALYLCASSLVGAGELFFGEGSRLTVL.

The rearrangement links TRBV4-3 to TRBJ1-1, with TRBD1 as a possible D gene (5 bases). The CDR3 consists of 16 residues. V was shortened by 0 bases and J by 0 bases, with 11 bases between the two germline ends. Germline values: CDR1 LGHNA, CDR2 YSLEER. CDR3 protein: CASSQDHPDMNTEAFF. CDR3 nucleotide sequence: TGCGCCAGCAGCCAAGACCACCCGGACATGAACACTGAAGCTTTCTTT.

This chain joins TRBV28 and TRBJ2-7, with D possibly TRBD2 on 5 matching bases. The CDR3 runs to 11 residues. Between the trimmed V and J ends, which lost 5 bases and 7 bases, there was a span of 9 bases. CDR1 and CDR2 from the germline V gene are MDHEN and SYDVKM. The CDR3 region has the DNA TGTGCCAGCAGTCTACGGAGGGAGCAGTACTTC. It translates to CASSLRREQYF.

The chain is built from TRBV5-8 and TRBJ1-4; D uncertain. The CDR3 spans 14 residues. Germline V gene data show CDR1 as SGHTS and CDR2 as YDEGEE. V was shortened by 2 bases and J by 5 bases, with 10 bases between the two germline ends. The CDR3 loop is CASSLGGRNEKLFF. The DNA for the CDR3 is TGTGCCAGCAGCTTAGGAGGGAGGAATGAAAAACTGTTTTTT.

The J gene is TRBJ1-5, the V gene TRBV12-5, with D possibly TRBD1 on 5 matching bases. The CDR3 length is 15 residues. CDR1 is LGHNT, CDR2 FRNRAP, per germline. CDR3 bases: TGTGCCTTGGGGGGGAATGAGGCCAGCAATCAGCCCCAGCATTTT. Protein sequence: CALGGNEASNQPQHF.

As regards this clone: An end of the junction differs from the germline gene, which may be a read error. The chain links TRBV30 to TRBJ1-2, with 8 bases aligning to TRBD1. CDR3 size: 15 residues. Per germline, CDR1 GTSNPN and CDR2 SVGIG (reference sequence). CDR3 in DNA: TGTGCCGGGAGTGTACAGGGGGAGATGAAGTATGGCTACACCTTC. Translating it yields CAGSVQGEMKYGYTF.

CDR3 DNA: TGTGCCAGTACCCCAACAGCGGGGGGCGCCTACGAGCAGTACTTC. Translating it yields CASTPTAGGAYEQYF. The V call is TRBV19, the J call TRBJ2-5; 9 bases match TRBD2. The J call is doubtful: the DNA matches TRBJ2-7 better. This CDR3 region has 15 residues. Germline-derived CDR1 and CDR2 are LNHDA and SQIVND (reference sequence).

The chain employs TRBV9 and TRBJ1-4; TRBD1 agrees at 8 bases. V was clipped by 4 bases and J by 10 bases; unmatched bases: 12. The CDR3 is 15 residues long. CDR1 is SGDLS, CDR2 YYNGEE, per germline. CDR3 nucleotides: TGTGCCAGCAGCTCAAAAGGACAGGGAGGTGGAAAACTGTTTTTT. It is translated as CASSSKGQGGGKLFF.

The chain couples TRBV25-1 to TRBJ2-1, with unresolved D. The CDR3 runs 14 residues. The germline V gene encodes CDR1 MGHDK and CDR2 SYGVNS. V was pared by 1 base and J by 4 bases, with 8 bases between. CDR3 sequence: CASSESHRYNEQFF. The DNA for the CDR3 is TGTGCCAGCAGTGAATCGCACAGATACAATGAGCAGTTCTTC.

Comments on this clone: Other DNA sequences from this sample encode an identical CDR3 as well. The J gene is TRBJ2-1, the V gene TRBV28; 8 bases are shared with TRBD1. The V gene end was trimmed by 10 bases and the J gene end by 9 bases; junction bases not matched to a gene: 8. The CDR3 has 12 amino acids. Germline V gives CDR1 MDHEN, CDR2 SYDVKM. The CDR3 protein is CATPGTGGEQFF. The CDR3 nucleotides are TGTGCCACCCCAGGGACAGGAGGTGAGCAGTTCTTC.

With respect to this clone: The junction and the germline gene differ at one end; a read error may be behind it. The rearrangement joins TRBV19 to TRBJ2-1; D possibly corresponds to TRBD2 (5 bases). CDR1 is LNHDA and CDR2 is SQIVND in the germline V gene (reference sequence). The CDR3 has 16 residues. In DNA, the CDR3 is TGTGCCAGTAGTATAGATAGAGGAGGCTCCGACAATGAGCAGTTCTTC. Protein: CASSIDRGGSDNEQFF. The full variable domain, rest sourced from reference TRBV19 and TRBJ2-1, is DGGITQSPKYLFRKEGQNVTLSCEQNLNHDAMYWYRQDPGQGLRLIYYSQIVNDFQKGDIAEGYSVSREKKESFPLTVTSAQKNPTAFYLCASSIDRGGSDNEQFFGPGTRLTVL.

The J gene is TRBJ1-2, the V gene TRBV7-9; D is ambiguous. The CDR3 length is 12 residues. V was trimmed by 3 bases and J by 3 bases, leaving 5 bases between them. The germline CDR1 and CDR2 sequences are SEHNR and FQNEAQ (reference sequence). DNA of the CDR3: TGTGCCAGCAGCTTCGGGGACTATGGCTACACCTTC. Translated, it gives CASSFGDYGYTF.

This sequence joins TRBV7-9 and TRBJ2-5; a weak D match, TRBD2 (6 bases). Germline loops: CDR1 SEHNR, CDR2 FQNEAQ (reference sequence). This CDR3 is built from 13 residues. V lost 4 bases and J 5 bases, leaving 11 bases between the germline ends. The DNA for the CDR3 is TGTGCCAGCAGCTCGCCGGGGAGGGAGACCCAGTACTTC. Protein sequence: CASSSPGRETQYF.